The 20 T cell receptor beta chains listed next were all sequenced from one sample in a study of T-cell memory formation after mild COVID-19. TCRdb reanalysed the 5' RACE reads using MiXCR and keeps one entry per CDR3 protein. The sample includes roughly 510,000 distinct CDR3 sequences, approximately 15% of them seen just once. Source material: PBMCs or a T cell subset sorted from them (not recorded which). The receptors derive from an adult woman who had mild COVID-19 (a few samples of this study predate the infection). Cell type and time point are not known.

CDR3 sequence (DNA): TGTGCCAGCAGCTTGGTGAGGGGGAGTCCCACTGAAGCTTTCTTT. This encodes CASSLVRGSPTEAFF. The V gene is TRBV5-6, the J gene TRBJ1-1, with D possibly TRBD1 on 6 matching bases. The V gene lost 0 bases and the J gene lost 4 bases, with 13 bases spanning the gap. The CDR3 extends over 15 amino acids. Germline CDR1 is SGHDT and CDR2 is YYEEEE.

This clonotype was detected only a few times. The CDR3: CASSLGGKGQFF. The CDR3 DNA reads TGTGCCAGCAGTTTAGGTGGGAAGGGGCAGTTCTTC. V and J are TRBV12-3 or TRBV12-4 and TRBJ2-1; unclear D gene. Trimming stripped 1 base from V and 12 bases from J, with 10 bases between. The CDR3 consists of 12 residues.

The table lists this clonotype with many counts. The rearrangement uses TRBV7-9 and TRBJ2-1; D gene ambiguous. V lost 4 bases to trimming and J lost 3 bases, with 16 bases between them. The CDR3 consists of 16 residues. Germline loops: CDR1 SEHNR, CDR2 FQNEAQ (reference sequence). CDR3 in DNA: TGTGCCAGCAGCTCGAAGAGGCTAGACTTCTACAATGAGCAGTTCTTC. Its translation: CASSSKRLDFYNEQFF. The whole variable domain, remainder taken from reference TRBV7-9 and TRBJ2-1, is DTGVSQNPRHKITKRGQNVTFRCDPISEHNRLYWYRQTLGQGPEFLTYFQNEAQLEKSRLLSDRFSAERPKGSFSTLEIQRTEQGDSAMYLCASSSKRLDFYNEQFFGPGTRLTVL.

The V call is TRBV19, the J call TRBJ1-5; perhaps TRBD1 as D (5 bases). The length of the CDR3 is 14 residues. Trimming left V 4 bases short and J 8 bases short, with 15 bases between. Germline CDR1 LNHDA, CDR2 SQIVND (reference sequence). CDR3 region: CASSRQRDLKPQHF. CDR3 DNA sequence: TGTGCCAGTAGTAGACAGAGGGATTTAAAGCCCCAGCATTTT.

The chain recombines TRBV5-1 with TRBJ2-4; D is ambiguous. CDR1 is SGHRS, CDR2 YFSETQ, per germline. The ends were cut back, 4 bases at V and 0 bases at J, with 11 bases in the middle. The CDR3 covers 15 residues. CDR3 region: CASSDPMRAKNIQYF. In nucleotides, the CDR3 is TGCGCCAGCAGCGACCCCATGAGAGCCAAAAACATTCAGTACTTC.

The chain carries TRBV20-1 and TRBJ2-1; 11 positions match TRBD2. Losses at the gene ends were 6 bases for V and 9 bases for J; bases not matched to a gene: 10. In germline, CDR1 is DFQATT, CDR2 SNEGSKA (reference sequence). CDR3 size: 14 residues. In DNA, the CDR3 is TGCAGTGCAGTAGCGGGAGGGCTTGATGGTGAGCAGTTCTTC. Protein product: CSAVAGGLDGEQFF.

A few counts support this clonotype. The chain links TRBV30 to TRBJ1-1; D is unresolved. Between the trimmed V and J ends, which lost 3 bases and 6 bases, there was a span of 14 bases. Germline assignment: CDR1 GTSNPN and CDR2 SVGIG (reference sequence). This CDR3 comprises 13 residues. CDR3 coding DNA: TGTGCCTGGAGACGGGGTCCGCGGTCTGAAGCTTTCTTT. This sequence encodes CAWRRGPRSEAFF.

This clonotype has just a few counts. The chain joins TRBV4-3 to TRBJ2-1; D unresolved. V shed 0 bases and J shed 13 bases, with 13 bases lying between them. Germline V gene sequence: CDR1 LGHNA, CDR2 YSLEER. The CDR3 has 13 amino acids. This chain's CDR3 is CASSQDATRPQFF. The DNA of the CDR3 is TGCGCCAGCAGCCAAGACGCCACCCGACCCCAGTTCTTC.

The chain employs TRBV4-2 and TRBJ2-1; 13 positions match TRBD2. This CDR3 contains 18 residues. Trimming took 0 bases from V and 9 from J; bases not matched to a gene: 11. Looked up from germline, CDR1 is LGHNA and CDR2 is YNFKEQ. In DNA, the CDR3 is TGTGCCAGCAGCCAAGATCGCCCCGGGACTAGCGGGACTGGTGAGCAGTTCTTC. Protein product: CASSQDRPGTSGTGEQFF.

This clonotype was detected only a few times. This chain joins TRBV14 and TRBJ2-1; a weak D match, TRBD2 (7 bases). This CDR3 is 14 amino acids long. Germline V CDR1 and CDR2: SGHDN, FVKESK. V dropped 10 bases and J dropped 3 bases, with 16 bases sitting between them. CDR3 region: CAIGRGAGYNEQFF. DNA for the CDR3: TGTGCCATCGGCCGGGGGGCGGGCTACAATGAGCAGTTCTTC.

This clonotype was counted between two and nine times. The rearrangement joins TRBV6-5 to TRBJ2-2; 8 bases agree with TRBD2. Germline V CDR1 and CDR2: MNHEY, SVGAGI. CDR3 length equals 16 residues. With V trimmed by 11 bases and J by 2 bases, 13 bases remained unmatched. The CDR3 region is CAQTYKRGINTGELFF. As DNA, the CDR3 is TGTGCCCAAACTTACAAGCGGGGGATCAACACCGGGGAGCTGTTTTTT.

The chain couples TRBV29-1 to TRBJ2-1; no reliable D call. Germline V lookup: CDR1 SQVTM, CDR2 ANQGSEA. This CDR3 contains 12 residues. V was trimmed by 5 bases and J by 10 bases, leaving 15 bases between them. The CDR3, as DNA: TGCAGCGTTCCCGCCCTCGCTCGAGAGCAGTTCTTC. It is translated as CSVPALAREQFF.

This clonotype was counted between two and nine times. The chain combines TRBV12-3 or TRBV12-4 with TRBJ2-5; TRBD1 aligns across 8 bases. The CDR3 contains 16 residues. The trim removed 4 bases at V and 6 bases at J, leaving 13 bases unmatched. The CDR3 loop is CASSSNPGQAGKTQYF. The CDR3, as DNA: TGTGCCAGCAGTTCTAACCCGGGACAGGCGGGAAAGACCCAGTACTTC.

This clonotype has only a few counts. The rearrangement joins TRBV29-1 to TRBJ2-7; D is uncertain. The V gene's germline CDR1 is SQVTM and CDR2 ANQGSEA. This CDR3 spans 13 amino acids. Trimming pared 3 bases from V and 2 bases from J, leaving 11 bases between. As DNA, the CDR3 is TGCAGCGTTGAGGTTACACAAACCTACGAGCAGTACTTC. Protein product: CSVEVTQTYEQYF.

This chain connects TRBV12-3 or TRBV12-4 to TRBJ1-4, with a tentative D call TRBD1 (5 bases). V was clipped by 5 bases and J by 5 bases, with 12 bases between them. The CDR3 totals 14 residues. CDR3 in DNA: TGTGCCAGCAGTGGGGGACGGAGAAATGAAAAACTGTTTTTT. It encodes CASSGGRRNEKLFF.

The rearrangement uses TRBV18 and TRBJ1-3; D call uncertain. The CDR3 length is 16 residues. Between the trimmed V and J ends, which lost 2 bases and 0 bases, there was a span of 11 bases. From germline, CDR1 is KGHSH and CDR2 LQKENI. Written as DNA, the CDR3 is TGTGCCAGCTCACCAGAGGGTGTCCGCTCTGGAAACACCATATATTTT. This sequence encodes CASSPEGVRSGNTIYF.

A few counts support this clonotype. This sequence joins TRBV6-5 and TRBJ1-1; D call uncertain. Germline values: CDR1 MNHEY, CDR2 SVGAGI. There are 15 residues in the CDR3. V lost 0 bases to trimming and J lost 4 bases, with 12 bases between them. The CDR3 loop reads CASSYSLAGSTEAFF. CDR3 sequence (DNA): TGTGCCAGCAGTTACTCTCTGGCAGGCAGCACTGAAGCTTTCTTT.

This clonotype was seen more than once but under ten times. The rearrangement joins TRBV12-3 or TRBV12-4 to TRBJ1-2; D not certain. This CDR3 is 13 amino acids long. V dropped 5 bases and J dropped 7 bases, with 14 bases sitting between them. In nucleotides, the CDR3 is TGTGCCAGCAGTGTCGGGTCACCCGGTGGCTACACCTTC. It codes for CASSVGSPGGYTF.

V usage is TRBV29-1 and J usage is TRBJ2-1, with 12 nucleotides matching TRBD2. This CDR3 is 12 amino acids long. Looked up from germline, CDR1 is SQVTM and CDR2 is ANQGSEA. Trimming removed 8 bases from V and 12 bases from J; junction bases left unmatched: 8. CDR3 nucleotide sequence: TGCAGCTCCCGTGCACTAGCGGGGGGGCAGTTCTTC. Its translation: CSSRALAGGQFF.

This chain connects TRBV29-1 to TRBJ2-5, with 8 positions matching TRBD1. Germline V lookup: CDR1 SQVTM, CDR2 ANQGSEA. Trimming removed 6 bases from V and 4 bases from J; junction bases left unmatched: 7. This CDR3 has 13 amino acids. This chain's CDR3 is CSVGTGLGETQYF. DNA of the CDR3: TGCAGCGTCGGGACAGGTCTTGGAGAGACCCAGTACTTC.